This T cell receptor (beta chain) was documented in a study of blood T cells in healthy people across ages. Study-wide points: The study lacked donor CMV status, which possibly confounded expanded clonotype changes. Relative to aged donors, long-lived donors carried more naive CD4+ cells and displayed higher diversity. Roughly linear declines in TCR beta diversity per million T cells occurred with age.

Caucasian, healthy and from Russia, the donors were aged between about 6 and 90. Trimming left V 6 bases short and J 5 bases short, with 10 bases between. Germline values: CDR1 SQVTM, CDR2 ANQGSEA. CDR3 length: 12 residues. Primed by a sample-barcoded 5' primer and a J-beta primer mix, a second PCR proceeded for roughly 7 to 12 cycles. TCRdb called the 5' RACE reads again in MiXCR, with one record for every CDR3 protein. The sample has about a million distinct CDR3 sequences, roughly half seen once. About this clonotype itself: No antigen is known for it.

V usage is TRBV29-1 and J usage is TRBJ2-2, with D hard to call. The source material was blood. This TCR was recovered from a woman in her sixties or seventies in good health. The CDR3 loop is CSVLLYTGELFF. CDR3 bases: TGCAGCGTACTTCTTTATACCGGGGAGCTGTTTTTT.